These 5 T cell receptor beta chains share one sample of origin, sequenced in a study of T cell responses to AZD1222 COVID-19 vaccine. Method: immunoSEQ multiplex PCR; TCRdb's copy keeps in-frame clones and lacks some. The sample shows over 150,000 clones, 80% to 95% of them seen only once. The sequencing here drew on peripheral blood, taken 28 days after the second AZD1222 dose. These TCRs come from an adult who received the AZD1222 COVID-19 vaccine.

The V and J genes are TRBV18 and TRBJ1-5; D is undetermined. Germline lookup yields CDR1 KGHSH and CDR2 LQKENI. V was pared by 3 bases and J by 5 bases, with 20 bases between. The CDR3 consists of 17 residues. CDR3 loop: CASSPNPTLPSYQPQHF. In nucleotides, the CDR3 is TGTGCCAGCTCACCTAACCCGACCTTACCCTCATATCAGCCCCAGCATTTT.

As DNA, the CDR3 is TGTGCCAGCTCATCAAGCGGGGTTAGCTCCTACGAGCAGTACTTC. Protein sequence: CASSSSGVSSYEQYF. The chain carries TRBV18 and TRBJ2-7, with 7 bases matching TRBD2. The J segment lost 0 bases and the V segment lost 5 bases, leaving 7 bases of the junction unmatched. Germline CDR1 reads KGHSH; CDR2 reads LQKENI. The CDR3 runs 15 residues.

The genes are TRBV15 and TRBJ1-4; weak D call: TRBD1 (6 bases). The CDR3 sequence is 18 residues long. V was trimmed by 3 bases and J by 7 bases, leaving 24 bases between them. Germline CDR1 is LNHNV and CDR2 is YYDKDF (reference sequence). CDR3 sequence reads: CATSSVGFRDNGGEKLFF. DNA for the CDR3: TGTGCCACCAGCAGTGTGGGCTTCCGGGACAACGGGGGTGAAAAACTGTTTTTT.

The rearrangement uses TRBV5-1 and TRBJ2-7, with 13 bases identical to TRBD2. Trimming at V came to 4 bases and at J to 3 bases, leaving 4 bases not matched to a gene. This CDR3 has 15 amino acids. The germline gives CDR1 SGHRS, CDR2 YFSETQ. In DNA form, the CDR3 reads TGCGCCAGCAGCCAAGGGACTAGCGGGATCTACGAGCAGTACTTC. It yields the protein CASSQGTSGIYEQYF.

The chain is built from TRBV9 and TRBJ2-5; TRBD2 aligns across 16 bases. V lost 4 bases to trimming and J lost 4 bases; unmatched junction nucleotides: 10. The CDR3 has 18 residues. CDR1 is SGDLS and CDR2 is YYNGEE in the germline V gene. The CDR3 sequence: CASSPRGTSGGAGETQYF. The CDR3, as DNA: TGTGCCAGCAGCCCCCGGGGGACTAGCGGGGGGGCCGGAGAGACCCAGTACTTC.